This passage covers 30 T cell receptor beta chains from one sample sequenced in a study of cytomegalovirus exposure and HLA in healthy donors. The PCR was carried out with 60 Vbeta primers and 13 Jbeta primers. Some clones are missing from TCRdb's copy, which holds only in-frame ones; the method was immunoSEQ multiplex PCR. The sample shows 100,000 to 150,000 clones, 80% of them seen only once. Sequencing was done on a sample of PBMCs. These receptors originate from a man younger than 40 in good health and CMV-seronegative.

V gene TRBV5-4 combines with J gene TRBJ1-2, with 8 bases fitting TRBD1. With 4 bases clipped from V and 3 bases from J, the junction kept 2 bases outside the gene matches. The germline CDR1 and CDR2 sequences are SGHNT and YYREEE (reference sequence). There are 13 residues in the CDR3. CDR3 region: CASSPGQDYGYTF. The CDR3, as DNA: TGTGCCAGCAGCCCGGGACAGGACTATGGCTACACCTTC.

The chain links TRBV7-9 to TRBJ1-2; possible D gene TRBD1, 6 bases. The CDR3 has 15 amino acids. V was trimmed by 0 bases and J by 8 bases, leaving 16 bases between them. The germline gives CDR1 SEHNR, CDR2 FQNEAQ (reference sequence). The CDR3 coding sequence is TGTGCCAGCAGCTTAGCCCCACAGGGTCTAGGAGGCTACACCTTC. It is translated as CASSLAPQGLGGYTF.

CDR3 nucleotides: TGTGCCAGCAGTGAAAGGGGGCAACCGTTCCTACGAGAGCAGTACTTC. It encodes CASSERGQPFLREQYF. The chain couples TRBV6-1 to TRBJ2-7, with TRBD1 matching over 7 bases. The germline CDR1 and CDR2 sequences are MNHNS and SASEGT. CDR3 length: 16 amino acids. V gave up 2 bases and J gave up 7 bases; unmatched junction bases: 14.

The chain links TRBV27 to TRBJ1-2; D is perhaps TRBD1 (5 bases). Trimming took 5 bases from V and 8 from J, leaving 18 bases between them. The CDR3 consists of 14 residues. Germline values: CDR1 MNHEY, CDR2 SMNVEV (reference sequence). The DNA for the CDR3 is TGTGCCAGCAGTGGAAAAGCAGGGATCGAGGGCTACACCTTC. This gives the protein CASSGKAGIEGYTF.

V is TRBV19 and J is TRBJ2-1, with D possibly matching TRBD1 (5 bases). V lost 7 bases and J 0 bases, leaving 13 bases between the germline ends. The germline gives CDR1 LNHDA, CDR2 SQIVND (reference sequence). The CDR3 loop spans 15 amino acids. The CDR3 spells CASNVGAGSYNEQFF. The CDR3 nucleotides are TGTGCCAGTAATGTTGGGGCAGGCTCCTACAATGAGCAGTTCTTC.

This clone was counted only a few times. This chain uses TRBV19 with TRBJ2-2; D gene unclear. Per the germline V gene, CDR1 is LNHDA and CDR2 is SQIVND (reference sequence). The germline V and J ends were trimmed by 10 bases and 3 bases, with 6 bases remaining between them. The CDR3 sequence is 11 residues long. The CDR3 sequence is CATRDTGELFF. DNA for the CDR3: TGTGCCACTCGGGACACCGGGGAGCTGTTTTTT.

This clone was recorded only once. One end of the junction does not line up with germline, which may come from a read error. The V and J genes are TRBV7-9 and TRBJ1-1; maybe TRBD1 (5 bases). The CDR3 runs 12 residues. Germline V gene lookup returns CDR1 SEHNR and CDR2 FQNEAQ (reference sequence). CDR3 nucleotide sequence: TGTTCCAGCAGCTTAAGCGGGGGGAAAGCTTTCTTT. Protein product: CSSSLSGGKAFF.

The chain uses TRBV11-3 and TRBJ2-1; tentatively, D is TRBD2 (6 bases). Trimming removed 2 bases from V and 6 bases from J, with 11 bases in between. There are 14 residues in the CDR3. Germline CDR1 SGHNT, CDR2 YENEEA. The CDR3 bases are TGTGCCAGCAGCTTAATTACCGGGAGCAATGAGCAGTTCTTC. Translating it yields CASSLITGSNEQFF.

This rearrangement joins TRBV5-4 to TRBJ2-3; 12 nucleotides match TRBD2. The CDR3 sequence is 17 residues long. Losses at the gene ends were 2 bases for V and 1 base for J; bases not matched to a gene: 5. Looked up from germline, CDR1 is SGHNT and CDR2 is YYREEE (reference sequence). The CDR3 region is CASSFYLAGGGTDTQYF. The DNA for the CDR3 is TGTGCCAGCAGCTTTTACCTAGCGGGAGGGGGCACAGATACGCAGTATTTT.

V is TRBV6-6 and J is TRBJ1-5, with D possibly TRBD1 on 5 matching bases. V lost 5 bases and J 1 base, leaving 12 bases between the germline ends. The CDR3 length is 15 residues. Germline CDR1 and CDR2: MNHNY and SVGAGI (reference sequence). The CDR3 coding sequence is TGTGCCAGCAGTCGAGAGGAGGGGAGCAATCAGCCCCAGCATTTT. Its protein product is CASSREEGSNQPQHF.

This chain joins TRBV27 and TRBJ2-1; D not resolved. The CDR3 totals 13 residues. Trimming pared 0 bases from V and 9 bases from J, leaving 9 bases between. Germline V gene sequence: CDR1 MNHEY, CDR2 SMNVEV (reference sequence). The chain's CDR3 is CASSLSGSSEQFF. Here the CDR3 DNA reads TGTGCCAGCAGTTTATCGGGCAGTAGTGAGCAGTTCTTC.

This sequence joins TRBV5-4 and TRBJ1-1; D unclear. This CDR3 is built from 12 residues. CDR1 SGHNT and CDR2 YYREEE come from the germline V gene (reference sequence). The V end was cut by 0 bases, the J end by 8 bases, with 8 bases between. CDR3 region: CASSLALGEAFF. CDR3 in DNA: TGTGCCAGCAGCTTGGCTTTGGGCGAAGCTTTCTTT.

DNA of the CDR3: TGCGCCAGCAGCCAAGAAATAGGGGGGGCAGACTATGGCTACACCTTC. As protein: CASSQEIGGADYGYTF. The V call is TRBV4-3, the J call TRBJ1-2, with D perhaps matching TRBD1 (6 bases). Trimming took 0 bases from V and 3 from J, leaving 14 bases between them. From germline, CDR1 is LGHNA and CDR2 YSLEER. CDR3 length: 16 amino acids.

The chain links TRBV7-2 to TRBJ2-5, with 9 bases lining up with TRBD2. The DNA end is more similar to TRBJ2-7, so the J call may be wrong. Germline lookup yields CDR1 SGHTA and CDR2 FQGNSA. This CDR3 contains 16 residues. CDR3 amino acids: CASSLAPAGGSYEQYF. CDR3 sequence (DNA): TGTGCCAGCAGCTTAGCCCCTGCGGGGGGGTCCTACGAGCAGTACTTC.

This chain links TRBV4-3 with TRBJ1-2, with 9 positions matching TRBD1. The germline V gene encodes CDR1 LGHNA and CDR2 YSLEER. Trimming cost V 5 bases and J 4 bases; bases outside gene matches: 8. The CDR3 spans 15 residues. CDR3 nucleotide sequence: TGCGCCAGCAGCTCTGGGACAGGGTCGATCTATGGCTACACCTTC. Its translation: CASSSGTGSIYGYTF.

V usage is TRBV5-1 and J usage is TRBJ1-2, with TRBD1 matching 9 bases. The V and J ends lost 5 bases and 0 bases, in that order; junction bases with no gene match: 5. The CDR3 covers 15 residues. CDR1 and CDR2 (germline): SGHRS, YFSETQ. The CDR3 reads CASRHGTGTNYGYTF. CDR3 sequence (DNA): TGCGCCAGCAGGCACGGGACAGGGACTAACTATGGCTACACCTTC.

CDR3 amino acids: CASSQNTYEQYF. The CDR3 DNA reads as TGCGCCAGCAGCCAAAACACCTACGAGCAGTACTTC. The gene calls are TRBV4-1 and TRBJ2-7; D unresolved. The V and J ends lost 2 bases and 2 bases respectively, with 4 bases between them. The CDR3 consists of 12 residues. Germline V CDR1 and CDR2: MGHRA, YSYEKL.

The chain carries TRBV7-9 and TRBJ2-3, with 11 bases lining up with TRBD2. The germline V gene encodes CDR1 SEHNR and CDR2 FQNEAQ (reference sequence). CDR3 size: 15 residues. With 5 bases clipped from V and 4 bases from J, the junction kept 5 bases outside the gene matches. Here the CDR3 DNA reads TGTGCCAGCAGCCCTACTAGCGGGGGCTCAGATACGCAGTATTTT. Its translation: CASSPTSGGSDTQYF.

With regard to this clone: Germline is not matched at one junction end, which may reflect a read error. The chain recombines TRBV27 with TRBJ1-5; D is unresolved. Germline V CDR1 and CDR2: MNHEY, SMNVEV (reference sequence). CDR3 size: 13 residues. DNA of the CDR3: TGTGCCAGCAGTTTAAGAGGGAATCAGCCCCAGAATTTT. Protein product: CASSLRGNQPQNF.

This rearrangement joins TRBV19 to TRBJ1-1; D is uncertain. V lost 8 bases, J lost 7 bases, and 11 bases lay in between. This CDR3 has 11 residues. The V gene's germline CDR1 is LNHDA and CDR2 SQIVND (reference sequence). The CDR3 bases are TGTGCCAGTCTAGCAGGCTTTGAAGCTTTCTTT. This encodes CASLAGFEAFF.

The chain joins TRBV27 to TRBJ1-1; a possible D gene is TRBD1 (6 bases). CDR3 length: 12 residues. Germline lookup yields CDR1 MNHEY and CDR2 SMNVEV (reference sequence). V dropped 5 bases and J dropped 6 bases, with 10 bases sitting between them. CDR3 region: CASSPQGAEAFF. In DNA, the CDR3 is TGTGCCAGCAGTCCACAGGGAGCTGAAGCTTTCTTT.

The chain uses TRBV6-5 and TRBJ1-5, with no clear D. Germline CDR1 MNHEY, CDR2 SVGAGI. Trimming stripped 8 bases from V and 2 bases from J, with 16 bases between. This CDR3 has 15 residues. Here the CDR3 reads CASRVRVYGNQPQHF. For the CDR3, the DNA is TGTGCCAGCCGGGTCCGGGTATACGGCAATCAGCCCCAGCATTTT.

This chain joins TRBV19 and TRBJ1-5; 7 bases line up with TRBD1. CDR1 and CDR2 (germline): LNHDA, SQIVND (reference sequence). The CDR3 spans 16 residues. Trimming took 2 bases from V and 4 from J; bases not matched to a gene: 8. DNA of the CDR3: TGTGCCAGTAGTATATGGGTATCAGGGGGAAATCAGCCCCAGCATTTT. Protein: CASSIWVSGGNQPQHF.

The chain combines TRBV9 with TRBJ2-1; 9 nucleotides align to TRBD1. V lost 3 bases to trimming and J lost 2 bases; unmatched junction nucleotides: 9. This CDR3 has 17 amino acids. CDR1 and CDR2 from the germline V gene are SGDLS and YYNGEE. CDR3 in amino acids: CASSDPTGGSPYNEQFF. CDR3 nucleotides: TGTGCCAGCAGCGACCCAACAGGGGGCTCTCCCTACAATGAGCAGTTCTTC.

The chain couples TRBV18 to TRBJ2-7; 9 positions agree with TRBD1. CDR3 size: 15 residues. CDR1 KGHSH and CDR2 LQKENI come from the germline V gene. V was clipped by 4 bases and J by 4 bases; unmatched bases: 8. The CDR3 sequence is CASSRPTGGSYEQYF. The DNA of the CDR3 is TGTGCCAGCTCACGACCGACAGGGGGTAGTTACGAGCAGTACTTC.

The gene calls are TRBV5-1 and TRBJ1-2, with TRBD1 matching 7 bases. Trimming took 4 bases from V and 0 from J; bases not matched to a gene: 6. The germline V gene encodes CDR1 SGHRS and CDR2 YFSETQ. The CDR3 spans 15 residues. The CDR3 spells CASSDTGTANYGYTF. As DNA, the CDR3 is TGCGCCAGCAGCGATACCGGGACAGCTAACTATGGCTACACCTTC.

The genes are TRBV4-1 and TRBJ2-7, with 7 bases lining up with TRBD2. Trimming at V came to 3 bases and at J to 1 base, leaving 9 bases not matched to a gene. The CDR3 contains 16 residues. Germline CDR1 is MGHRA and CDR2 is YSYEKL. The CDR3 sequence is CASSQLGLVGSYEQYF. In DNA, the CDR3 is TGCGCCAGCAGCCAGTTAGGACTAGTAGGTTCCTACGAGCAGTACTTC.

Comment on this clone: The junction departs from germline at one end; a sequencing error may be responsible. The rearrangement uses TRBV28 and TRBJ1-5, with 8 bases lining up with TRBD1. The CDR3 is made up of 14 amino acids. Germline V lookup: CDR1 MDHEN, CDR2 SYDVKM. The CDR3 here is CASRQTGENQPQNF. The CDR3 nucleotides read TGTGCCAGCAGACAGACAGGGGAAAATCAGCCCCAGAATTTT.

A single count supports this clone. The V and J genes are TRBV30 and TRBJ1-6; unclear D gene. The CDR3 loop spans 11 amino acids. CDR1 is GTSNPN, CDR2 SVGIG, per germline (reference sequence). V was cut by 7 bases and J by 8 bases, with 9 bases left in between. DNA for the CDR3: TGTGCCTCGGGAAAGGATTCACCCCTCCACTTT. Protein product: CASGKDSPLHF.

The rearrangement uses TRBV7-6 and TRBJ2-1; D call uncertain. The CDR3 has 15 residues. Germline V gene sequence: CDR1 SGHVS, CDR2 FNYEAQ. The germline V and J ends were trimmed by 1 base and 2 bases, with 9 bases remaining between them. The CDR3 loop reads CASSLGAPPYNEQFF. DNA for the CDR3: TGTGCCAGCAGCTTAGGAGCGCCCCCCTACAATGAGCAGTTCTTC.